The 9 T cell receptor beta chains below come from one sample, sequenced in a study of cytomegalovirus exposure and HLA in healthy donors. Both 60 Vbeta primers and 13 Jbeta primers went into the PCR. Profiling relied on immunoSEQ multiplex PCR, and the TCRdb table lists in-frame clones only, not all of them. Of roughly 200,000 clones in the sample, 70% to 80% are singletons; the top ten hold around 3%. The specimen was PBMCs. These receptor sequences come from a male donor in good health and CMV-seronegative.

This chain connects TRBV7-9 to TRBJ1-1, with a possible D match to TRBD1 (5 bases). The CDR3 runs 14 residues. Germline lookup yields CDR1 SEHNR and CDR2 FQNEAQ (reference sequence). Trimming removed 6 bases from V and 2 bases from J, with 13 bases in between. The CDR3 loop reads CASSKGGANTEAFF. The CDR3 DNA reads TGTGCCAGCAGTAAGGGAGGGGCCAACACTGAAGCTTTCTTT.

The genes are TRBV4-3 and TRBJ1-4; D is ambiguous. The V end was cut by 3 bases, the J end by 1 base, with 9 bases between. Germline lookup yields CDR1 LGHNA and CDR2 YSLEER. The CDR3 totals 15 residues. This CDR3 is CASSQLALTNEKLFF. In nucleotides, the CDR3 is TGCGCCAGCAGCCAGCTAGCCTTAACTAATGAAAAACTGTTTTTT.

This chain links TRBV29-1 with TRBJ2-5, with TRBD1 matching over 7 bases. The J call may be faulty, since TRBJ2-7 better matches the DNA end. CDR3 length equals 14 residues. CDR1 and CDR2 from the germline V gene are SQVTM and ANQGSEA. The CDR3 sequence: CSVLPSTGFHEQYF. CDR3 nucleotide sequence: TGCAGCGTGTTACCCTCGACAGGGTTCCACGAGCAGTACTTC.

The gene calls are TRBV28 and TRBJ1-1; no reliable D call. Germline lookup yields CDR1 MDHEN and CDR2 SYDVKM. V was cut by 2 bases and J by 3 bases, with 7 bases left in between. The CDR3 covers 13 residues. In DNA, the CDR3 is TGTGCCAGCAGTTTAGTAGAAGACACTGAAGCTTTCTTT. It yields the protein CASSLVEDTEAFF.

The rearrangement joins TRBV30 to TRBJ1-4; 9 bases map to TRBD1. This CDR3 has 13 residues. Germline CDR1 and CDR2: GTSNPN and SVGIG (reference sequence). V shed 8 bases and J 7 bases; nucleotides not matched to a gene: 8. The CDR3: CAGDTGGGEKLFF. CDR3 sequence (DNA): TGTGCCGGGGATACAGGGGGCGGTGAAAAACTGTTTTTT.

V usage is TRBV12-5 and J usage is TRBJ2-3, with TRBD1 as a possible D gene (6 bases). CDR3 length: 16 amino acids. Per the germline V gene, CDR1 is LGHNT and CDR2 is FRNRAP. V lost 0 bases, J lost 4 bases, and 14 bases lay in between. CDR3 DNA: TGTGCTAGTGGTTTGGTACAGGGACCATTGGCAGATACGCAGTATTTT. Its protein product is CASGLVQGPLADTQYF.

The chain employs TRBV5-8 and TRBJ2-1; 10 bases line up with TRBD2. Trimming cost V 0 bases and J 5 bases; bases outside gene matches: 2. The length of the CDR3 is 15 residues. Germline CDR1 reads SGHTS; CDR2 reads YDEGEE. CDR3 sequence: CASSLVLAGDNEQFF. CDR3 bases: TGTGCCAGCAGCTTGGTGCTAGCGGGGGACAATGAGCAGTTCTTC. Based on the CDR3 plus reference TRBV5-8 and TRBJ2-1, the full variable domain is EAGVTQSPTHLIKTRGQQATLRCSPISGHTSVYWYQQALGLGLQFLLWYDEGEERNRGNFPPRFSGRQFPNYSSELNVNALELEDSALYLCASSLVLAGDNEQFFGPGTRLTVL.

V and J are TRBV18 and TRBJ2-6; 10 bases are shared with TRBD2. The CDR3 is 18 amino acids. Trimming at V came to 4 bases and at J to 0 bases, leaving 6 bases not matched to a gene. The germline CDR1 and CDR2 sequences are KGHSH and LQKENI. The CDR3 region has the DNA TGTGCCAGCTCACAGAGCGGGAGGGCCGTCTCTGGGGCCAACGTCCTGACTTTC. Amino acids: CASSQSGRAVSGANVLTF.

The CDR3 DNA reads TGTGCCAGCAGGATGGAACAGGGACTAAACACTGAAGCTTTCTTT. It is translated as CASRMEQGLNTEAFF. The rearrangement uses TRBV28 and TRBJ1-1, with a tentative D call TRBD1 (6 bases). The germline V and J ends were trimmed by 6 bases and 2 bases, with 16 bases remaining between them. The CDR3 runs to 15 residues. Germline values: CDR1 MDHEN, CDR2 SYDVKM.